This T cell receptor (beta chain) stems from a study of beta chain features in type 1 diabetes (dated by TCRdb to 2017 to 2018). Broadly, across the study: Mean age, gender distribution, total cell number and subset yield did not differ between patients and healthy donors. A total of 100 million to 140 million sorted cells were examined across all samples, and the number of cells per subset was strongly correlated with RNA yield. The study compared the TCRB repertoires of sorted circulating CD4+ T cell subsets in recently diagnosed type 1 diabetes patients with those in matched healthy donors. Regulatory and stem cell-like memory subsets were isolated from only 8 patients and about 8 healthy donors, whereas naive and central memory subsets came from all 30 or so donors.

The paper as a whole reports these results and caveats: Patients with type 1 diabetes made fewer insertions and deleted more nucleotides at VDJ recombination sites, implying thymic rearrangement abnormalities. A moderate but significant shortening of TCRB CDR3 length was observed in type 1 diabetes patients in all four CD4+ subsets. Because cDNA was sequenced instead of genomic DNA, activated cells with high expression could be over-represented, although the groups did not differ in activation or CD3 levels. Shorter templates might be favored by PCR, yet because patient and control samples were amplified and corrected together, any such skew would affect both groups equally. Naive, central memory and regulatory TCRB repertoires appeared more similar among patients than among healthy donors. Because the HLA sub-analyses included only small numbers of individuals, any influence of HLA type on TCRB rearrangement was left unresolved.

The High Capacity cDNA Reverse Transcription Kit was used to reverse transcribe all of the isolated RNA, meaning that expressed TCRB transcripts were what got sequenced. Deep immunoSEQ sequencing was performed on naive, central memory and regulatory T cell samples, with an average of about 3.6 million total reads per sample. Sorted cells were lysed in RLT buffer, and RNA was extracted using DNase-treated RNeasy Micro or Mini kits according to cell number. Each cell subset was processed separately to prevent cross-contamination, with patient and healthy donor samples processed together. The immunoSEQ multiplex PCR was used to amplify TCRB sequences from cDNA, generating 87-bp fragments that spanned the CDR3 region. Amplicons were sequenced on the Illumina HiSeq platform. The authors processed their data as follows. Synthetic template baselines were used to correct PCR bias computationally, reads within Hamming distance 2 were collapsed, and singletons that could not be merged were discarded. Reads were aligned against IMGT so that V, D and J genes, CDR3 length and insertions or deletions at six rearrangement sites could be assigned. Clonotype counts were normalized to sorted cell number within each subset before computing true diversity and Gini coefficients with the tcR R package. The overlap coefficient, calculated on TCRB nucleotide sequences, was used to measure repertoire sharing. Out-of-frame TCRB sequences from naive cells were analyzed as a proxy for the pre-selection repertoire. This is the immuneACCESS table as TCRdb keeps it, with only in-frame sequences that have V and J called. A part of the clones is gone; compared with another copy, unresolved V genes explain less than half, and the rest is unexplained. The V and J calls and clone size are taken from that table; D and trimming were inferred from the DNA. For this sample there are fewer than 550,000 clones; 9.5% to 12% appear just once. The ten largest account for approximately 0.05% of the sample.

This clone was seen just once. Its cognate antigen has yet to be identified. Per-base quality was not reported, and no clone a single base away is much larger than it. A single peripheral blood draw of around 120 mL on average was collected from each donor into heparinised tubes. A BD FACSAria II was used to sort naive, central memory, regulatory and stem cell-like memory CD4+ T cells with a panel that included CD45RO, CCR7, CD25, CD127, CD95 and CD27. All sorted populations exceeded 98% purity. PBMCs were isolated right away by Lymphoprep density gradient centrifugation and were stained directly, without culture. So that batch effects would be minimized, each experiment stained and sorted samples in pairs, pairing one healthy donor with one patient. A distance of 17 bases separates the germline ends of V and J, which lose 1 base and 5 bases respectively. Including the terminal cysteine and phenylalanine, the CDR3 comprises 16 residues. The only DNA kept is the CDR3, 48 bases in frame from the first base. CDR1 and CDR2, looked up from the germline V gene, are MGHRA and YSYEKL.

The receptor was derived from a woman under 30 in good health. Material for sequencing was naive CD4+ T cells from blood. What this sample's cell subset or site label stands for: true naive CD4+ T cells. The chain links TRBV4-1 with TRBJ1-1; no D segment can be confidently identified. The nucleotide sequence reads TGCGCCAGCAGCCAAGTCGGCCGGAAAGGTGTTACTGAAGCTTTCTTT. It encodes CASSQVGRKGVTEAFF.